This T cell receptor beta chain was identified in a study of shared T cell receptors in the human thymus. The repertoire was sequenced with immunoSEQ multiplex PCR; TCRdb's copy has only in-frame clones and lacks some. Among around 68,000 clones, 90% to 95% were seen once, and the ten largest hold 0.03% to 0.04%. V was pared by 10 bases and J by 2 bases, with 7 bases of the junction left unmatched. CDR3 size: 13 residues. Germline loops: CDR1 MNHNS, CDR2 SASEGT. Sequencing input: thymocytes. The chain employs TRBV6-1 and TRBJ1-2; 7 bases agree with TRBD1. The clonotype comes from a human donor. CDR3 region: CATLPGQNYGYTF. CDR3 DNA: TGTGCCACCCTTCCGGGACAGAACTATGGCTACACCTTC.